This entry concerns a single T cell receptor (beta chain). This sample was included in a study of blood T cell repertoires in COVID-19. Study as a whole: Collection of acute and convalescent COVID-19 samples took place in the United States, Italy and Spain. Sources were T cells, B-cell-depleted T cells, or PBMCs; the material itself was cDNA or gDNA.

V gave up 1 base and J gave up 6 bases; unmatched junction bases: 3. The length of the CDR3 is 13 residues. From germline, CDR1 is SGHKS and CDR2 YYEKEE (reference sequence). Authors' analysis steps: Using reference gene primer amplification, nucleated cell counts were estimated. TCRdb's copy holds only in-frame clones and misses some; the assay was immunoSEQ multiplex PCR. The DNA gave D and trimming, while V, J and clone size come from that table. The repertoire includes some 300,000 clones, roughly 88% of them detected once, and about 7% sits in the top ten. The sequence was collected from a woman aged 30 to 39 who had recovered from COVID-19. The sequenced material came from peripheral blood. The J gene is TRBJ2-7, the V gene TRBV5-5; TRBD1 matches at 8 bases. Here the CDR3 DNA reads TGTGCCAGCAGCTTGCAGGGGGCCCCCGAGCAGTACTTC. Translating gives CASSLQGAPEQYF.